This TCR beta chain was obtained from a study of OX40 agonist ivuxolimab in advanced cancers. General study results and limits: Partial responders at 0.1-3.0 mg/kg showed near-lowest clonal expansion.

Sequencing was performed with immunoSEQ multiplex PCR; in TCRdb, only in-frame clones are kept and a portion is missing. The table shows under 85,000 clones, with about 86% occurring only once. The CDR3 has 16 residues. Trimming stripped 1 base from V and 2 bases from J, with 12 bases between. CDR1 and CDR2 from the germline V gene are SGHRS and YFSETQ. Comments on this clone: Its antigen is not known.

Sequencing used CD4+ or CD8+ T cells sorted from blood, obtained in a trial of the OX40 agonist ivuxolimab. This chain connects TRBV5-1 to TRBJ1-4; maybe TRBD1 (6 bases). The TCR sequence derives from an adult with an advanced solid tumor such as melanoma, head and neck, liver or kidney cancer. DNA for the CDR3: TGCGCCAGCAGCTTGACCCGGACAGCGACTAATGAAAAACTGTTTTTT. Its translation: CASSLTRTATNEKLFF.